The T cell receptor beta chain under discussion was sequenced for a study of blood T cell repertoires in COVID-19. Sequencing was performed with immunoSEQ multiplex PCR; in TCRdb, only in-frame clones are kept and a portion is missing. The sample records 250,000 to 300,000 clones, 90% to 95% being singletons. Losses at the gene ends were 6 bases for V and 2 bases for J; bases not matched to a gene: 7. Per the germline V gene, CDR1 is SNHLY and CDR2 is FYNNEI. This CDR3 contains 15 residues. This sequence originates from a woman aged 25-40 years with COVID-19, enrolled during active disease. The sequenced sample consisted of peripheral blood. The chain couples TRBV2 to TRBJ1-3, with TRBD1 matching over 7 bases. This CDR3 reads CASSEQGTPGNTIYF. CDR3 DNA sequence: TGTGCCAGCAGCGAACAGGGGACCCCTGGAAACACCATATATTTT.